This passage covers 3 T cell receptor beta chains from one sample sequenced in a study of blood T cells in healthy people across ages. Together with a sample-barcoded 5' primer, a J-beta primer mix was included in a second PCR lasting roughly 7 to 11 cycles. TCRdb itself ran the 5' RACE reads through MiXCR, one entry per CDR3 protein. Altogether just over 800,000 distinct CDR3 sequences are present, around 68% being singletons, with the ten largest covering roughly a quarter. The specimen sequenced was blood. These receptors were taken from a man aged 30-40 years in good health.

This clonotype has a count of ten or more. The V gene is TRBV9, the J gene TRBJ1-2; D not certain. Germline CDR1 is SGDLS and CDR2 is YYNGEE. Trimming took 4 bases from V and 0 from J, leaving 16 bases between them. There are 16 residues in the CDR3. The CDR3 DNA reads TGTGCCAGCAGCCTCAATAGGCAGCCAGCTAACTATGGCTACACCTTC. This codes for CASSLNRQPANYGYTF.

The chain uses TRBV6-5 and TRBJ1-5; no definite D call. There are 15 residues in the CDR3. V was trimmed by 0 bases and J by 2 bases, leaving 8 bases between them. Germline V gene data show CDR1 as MNHEY and CDR2 as SVGAGI. CDR3 residues: CASSYSGLGNQPQHF. The CDR3 DNA sequence: TGTGCCAGCAGTTACTCCGGCCTAGGCAATCAGCCCCAGCATTTT.

This clonotype was seen more than once but under ten times. The rearrangement joins TRBV5-1 to TRBJ2-7; 11 nucleotides agree with TRBD2. This CDR3 has 15 amino acids. Germline CDR1 is SGHRS and CDR2 is YFSETQ. V shed 4 bases, J shed 2 bases, and the junction held 5 bases outside the gene matches. The CDR3 reads CASSTSGGAAYEQYF. CDR3 DNA: TGCGCCAGCAGCACTAGCGGGGGTGCTGCCTACGAGCAGTACTTC.